The rows below give T cell receptor beta chains drawn from one sample of a study of T cell responses to AZD1222 COVID-19 vaccine. Assay: immunoSEQ multiplex PCR; the TCRdb copy retains only in-frame clones and omits some. The table has 120,000 or so clones, about 86% seen once. The sample consisted of peripheral blood, taken 28 days after the second AZD1222 dose. The receptors originated from an adult who received the AZD1222 COVID-19 vaccine. The CDR3 runs from the conserved cysteine through the conserved F or W. Each record gives: CDR3 DNA, CDR3 protein, clone size, V gene, J gene, D gene. D genes are given only for firm matches. Size values are once, few and many counts, or a class for expanded clones, and some rows have none.

CDR3 DNA: TGCAGCGTTTCCGGGACAGGGGGCTCAAACGGAGATACGCAGTATTTT
CDR3 protein: CSVSGTGGSNGDTQYF
clone size: -
V gene: TRBV29-1
J gene: TRBJ2-3
D gene: TRBD1

CDR3 DNA: TGTGCCAGCAGTCCCAATGGCGGGGGAACGCAGTATTTT
CDR3 protein: CASSPNGGGTQYF
clone size: -
V gene: TRBV12-3/TRBV12-4
J gene: TRBJ2-3
D gene: TRBD2

CDR3 DNA: TGTGCCAGCAGTCCAGGGTTGATCAGTCAGCCCCAGCATTTT
CDR3 protein: CASSPGLISQPQHF
clone size: -
V gene: TRBV6-2/TRBV6-3
J gene: TRBJ1-5
D gene: -

CDR3 DNA: TGTGCCAGCTCTCCCGCCGACACTCAAGAGACCCAGTACTTC
CDR3 protein: CASSPADTQETQYF
clone size: -
V gene: TRBV18
J gene: TRBJ2-5
D gene: -

CDR3 DNA: TGTGCCTGGGTCCGGATGAACACTGAAGCTTTCTTT
CDR3 protein: CAWVRMNTEAFF
clone size: -
V gene: TRBV30
J gene: TRBJ1-1
D gene: -

CDR3 DNA: TGTGCCAGCAGCTTAGGCCGGGACTATCCCCGAGAGACCCAGTACTTC
CDR3 protein: CASSLGRDYPRETQYF
clone size: -
V gene: TRBV11-2
J gene: TRBJ2-5
D gene: TRBD2

CDR3 DNA: TGTGCCAGCAGTGAAAGGGCAGGGGGTTTAGGCTACACCTTC
CDR3 protein: CASSERAGGLGYTF
clone size: -
V gene: TRBV6-1
J gene: TRBJ1-2
D gene: TRBD1

CDR3 DNA: TGTGCCACCAGCAGAGTAGGGCAGCCCCAGCATTTT
CDR3 protein: CATSRVGQPQHF
clone size: -
V gene: TRBV15
J gene: TRBJ1-5
D gene: -

CDR3 DNA: TGTGCCAGCACGACTAGCGGTCCCTACAATGAGCAGTTCTTC
CDR3 protein: CASTTSGPYNEQFF
clone size: -
V gene: TRBV2
J gene: TRBJ2-1
D gene: TRBD2

CDR3 DNA: TGTGCCATCAGTTATGGGACAGTCAATGAGCAGTTCTTC
CDR3 protein: CAISYGTVNEQFF
clone size: few
V gene: TRBV10-3
J gene: TRBJ2-1
D gene: TRBD1

CDR3 DNA: TGTGCCAGCAGTTTGGGGGGTCTGTACGAGCAGTACTTC
CDR3 protein: CASSLGGLYEQYF
clone size: -
V gene: TRBV12-3/TRBV12-4
J gene: TRBJ2-7
D gene: -

CDR3 DNA: TGCGCCAGCAGCCCGCGGACAGGGGAGAGGACGGAGACCCAGTACTTC
CDR3 protein: CASSPRTGERTETQYF
clone size: few
V gene: TRBV4-1
J gene: TRBJ2-5
D gene: TRBD1

CDR3 DNA: TGTGCCAGCAGCTTATTTTTAAGCGAGCAGTACTTC
CDR3 protein: CASSLFLSEQYF
clone size: -
V gene: TRBV13
J gene: TRBJ2-7
D gene: -

CDR3 DNA: TGTGCCTGGACGGGGGGAAGAGGAGCGGGAGTTGAAGATACGCAGTATTTT
CDR3 protein: CAWTGGRGAGVEDTQYF
clone size: few
V gene: TRBV30
J gene: TRBJ2-3
D gene: TRBD2

CDR3 DNA: TGTGCCAGCAGCTTATCGACGGAGCGCTATGGCTACACCTTC
CDR3 protein: CASSLSTERYGYTF
clone size: few
V gene: TRBV7-2
J gene: TRBJ1-2
D gene: -